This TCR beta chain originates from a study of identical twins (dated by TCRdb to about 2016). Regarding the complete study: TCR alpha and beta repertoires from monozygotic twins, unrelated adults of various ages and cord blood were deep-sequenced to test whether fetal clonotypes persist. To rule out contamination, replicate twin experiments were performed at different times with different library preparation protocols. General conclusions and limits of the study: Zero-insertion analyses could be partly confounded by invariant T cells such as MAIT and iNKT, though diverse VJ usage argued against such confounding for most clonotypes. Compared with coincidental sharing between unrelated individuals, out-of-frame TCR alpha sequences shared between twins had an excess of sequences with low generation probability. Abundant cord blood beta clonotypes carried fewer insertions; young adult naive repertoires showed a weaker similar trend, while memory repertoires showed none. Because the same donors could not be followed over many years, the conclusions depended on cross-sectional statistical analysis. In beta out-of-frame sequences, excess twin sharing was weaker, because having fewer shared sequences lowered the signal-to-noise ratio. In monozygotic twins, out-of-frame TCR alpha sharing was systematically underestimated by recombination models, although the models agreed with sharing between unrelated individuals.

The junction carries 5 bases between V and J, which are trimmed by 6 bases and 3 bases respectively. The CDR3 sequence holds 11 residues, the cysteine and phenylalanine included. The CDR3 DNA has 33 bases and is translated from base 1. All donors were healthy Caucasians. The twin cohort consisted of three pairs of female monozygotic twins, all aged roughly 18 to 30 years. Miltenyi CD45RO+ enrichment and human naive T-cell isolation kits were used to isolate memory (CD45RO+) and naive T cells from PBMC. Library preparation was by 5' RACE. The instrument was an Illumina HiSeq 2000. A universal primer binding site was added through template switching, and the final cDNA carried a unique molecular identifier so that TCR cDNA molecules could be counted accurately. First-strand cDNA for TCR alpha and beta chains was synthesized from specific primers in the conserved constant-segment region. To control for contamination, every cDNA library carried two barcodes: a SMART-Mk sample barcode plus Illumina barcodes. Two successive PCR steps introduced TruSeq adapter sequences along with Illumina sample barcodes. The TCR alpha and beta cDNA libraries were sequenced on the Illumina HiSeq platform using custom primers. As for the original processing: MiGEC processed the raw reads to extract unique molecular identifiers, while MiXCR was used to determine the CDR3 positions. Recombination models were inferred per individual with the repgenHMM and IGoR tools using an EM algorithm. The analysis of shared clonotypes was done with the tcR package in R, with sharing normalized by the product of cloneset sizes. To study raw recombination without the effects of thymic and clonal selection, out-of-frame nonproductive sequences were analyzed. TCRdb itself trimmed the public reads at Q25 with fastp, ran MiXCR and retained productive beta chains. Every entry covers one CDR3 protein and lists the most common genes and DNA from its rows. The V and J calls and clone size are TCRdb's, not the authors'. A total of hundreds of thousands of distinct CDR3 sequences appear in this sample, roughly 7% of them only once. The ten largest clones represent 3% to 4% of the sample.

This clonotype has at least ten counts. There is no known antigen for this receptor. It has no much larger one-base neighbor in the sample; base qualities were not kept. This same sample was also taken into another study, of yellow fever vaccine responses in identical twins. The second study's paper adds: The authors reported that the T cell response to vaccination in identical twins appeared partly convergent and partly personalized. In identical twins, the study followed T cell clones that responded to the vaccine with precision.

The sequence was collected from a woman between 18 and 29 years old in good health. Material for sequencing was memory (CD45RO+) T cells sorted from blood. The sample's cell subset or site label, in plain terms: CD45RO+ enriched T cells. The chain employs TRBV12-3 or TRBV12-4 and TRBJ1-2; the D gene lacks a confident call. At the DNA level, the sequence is TGTGCCAGCAGACTCGACTATGGCTACACCTTC. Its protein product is CASRLDYGYTF.